These 20 T cell receptor beta chains were sequenced from one sample in a study of blood T cell repertoires in COVID-19 (dated by TCRdb to about 2020). The protocol used for the library was the immunoSEQ multiplex PCR assay. Not all clones reach the TCRdb copy of this immuneACCESS table, which keeps in-frame sequences only. Checked studies attribute under half of the gap to unresolved V genes and leave the rest unexplained. The sample contains more than 55,000 clones, more than 85% of them found a single time. The ten biggest clones cover around 4.3% of the sample. Source material: peripheral blood. These receptors were taken from a man between 50 and 59 years old with active COVID-19.

This clone appeared once. The rearrangement uses TRBV2 and TRBJ1-4, with 7 positions matching TRBD1. The CDR3 runs 14 residues. Germline CDR1 reads SNHLY; CDR2 reads FYNNEI. The trim removed 6 bases at V and 6 bases at J, leaving 7 bases unmatched. CDR3 sequence reads: CASRSRTGDEKLFF. Here the CDR3 DNA reads TGTGCCAGCAGATCCAGGACAGGAGATGAAAAACTGTTTTTT.

The V gene is TRBV7-2, the J gene TRBJ2-2; D is undetermined. The CDR3 has 14 residues. The germline V and J ends were trimmed by 1 base and 2 bases, with 5 bases remaining between them. Germline-derived CDR1 and CDR2 are SGHTA and FQGNSA. Here the CDR3 DNA reads TGTGCCAGCAGCTTAGTCCATAACACCGGGGAGCTGTTTTTT. Translation gives CASSLVHNTGELFF.

The chain carries TRBV6-1 and TRBJ1-2; D call uncertain. V was cut by 3 bases and J by 0 bases, with 11 bases left in between. Germline V CDR1 and CDR2: MNHNS, SASEGT. This CDR3 comprises 15 residues. The CDR3 DNA reads as TGTGCCAGCAGTGAGGCGACACTGCCTAACTATGGCTACACCTTC. This translates into CASSEATLPNYGYTF.

The chain couples TRBV27 to TRBJ1-1; TRBD1 aligns across 9 bases. CDR3 length equals 13 residues. The germline V gene has CDR1 MNHEY and CDR2 SMNVEV (reference sequence). The junction had 5 bases not matched to a gene; V was cut back by 7 bases and J by 5 bases. The CDR3 bases are TGTGCCAGCACTACAGGGGGCTGGACTGAAGCTTTCTTT. It specifies CASTTGGWTEAFF.

V is TRBV9 and J is TRBJ2-7; 9 bases line up with TRBD1. The CDR3 sequence is 14 residues long. V shed 4 bases, J shed 4 bases, and the junction held 6 bases outside the gene matches. CDR1 and CDR2 (germline): SGDLS, YYNGEE. DNA for the CDR3: TGTGCCAGCAGCACGACAGGGGGGGAGTACGAGCAGTACTTC. Its protein product is CASSTTGGEYEQYF.

The rearrangement links TRBV7-9 to TRBJ2-5, with 7 bases identical to TRBD2. Germline-derived CDR1 and CDR2 are SEHNR and FQNEAQ (reference sequence). With 3 bases clipped from V and 4 bases from J, the junction kept 8 bases outside the gene matches. This CDR3 has 15 amino acids. The CDR3 DNA sequence: TGTGCCAGCAGCTTCCCCGGGACTATAGGAGAGACCCAGTACTTC. Its protein is CASSFPGTIGETQYF. The whole variable domain, remainder taken from reference TRBV7-9 and TRBJ2-5, is DTGVSQNPRHKITKRGQNVTFRCDPISEHNRLYWYRQTLGQGPEFLTYFQNEAQLEKSRLLSDRFSAERPKGSFSTLEIQRTEQGDSAMYLCASSFPGTIGETQYFGPGTRLLVL.

The CDR3 DNA reads as TGTGCCAGTAGTGTCCCAGGGTGGACCGGGGAGCTGTTTTTT. Protein sequence: CASSVPGWTGELFF. The chain joins TRBV19 to TRBJ2-2; D might be TRBD1 (5 bases). The germline gives CDR1 LNHDA, CDR2 SQIVND (reference sequence). V gave up 5 bases and J gave up 5 bases, with 12 bases separating them. The CDR3 is 14 amino acids.

V gene TRBV19 combines with J gene TRBJ2-7; perhaps TRBD2 as D (6 bases). The CDR3 extends over 14 amino acids. The V end lost 3 bases, the J end lost 2 bases, and 11 bases lay between the germline ends. CDR1 LNHDA and CDR2 SQIVND come from the germline V gene (reference sequence). In DNA form, the CDR3 reads TGTGCCAGTAGTATGGAACGGGGGACCTACGAGCAGTACTTC. This encodes CASSMERGTYEQYF.

The genes are TRBV19 and TRBJ2-4; a possible D gene is TRBD2 (6 bases). Germline V lookup: CDR1 LNHDA, CDR2 SQIVND (reference sequence). The CDR3 length is 14 residues. V lost 7 bases and J lost 3, with 13 bases in between. Written as DNA, the CDR3 is TGTGCCAGTAACATCCAGGGAGGCAAAAACATTCAGTACTTC. Translating it yields CASNIQGGKNIQYF.

The chain recombines TRBV6-6 with TRBJ2-7; 8 bases map to TRBD2. V gave up 4 bases and J gave up 4 bases; unmatched junction bases: 6. Looked up from germline, CDR1 is MNHNY and CDR2 is SVGAGI (reference sequence). The CDR3 sequence is 14 residues long. CDR3 in amino acids: CASSSSGGYYEQYF. CDR3 sequence (DNA): TGTGCCAGCAGTTCATCGGGAGGGTATTACGAGCAGTACTTC.

The rearrangement joins TRBV24-1 to TRBJ2-3; 8 bases fit TRBD1. The CDR3 is 16 residues long. Germline values: CDR1 KGHDR, CDR2 SFDVKD. With V trimmed by 4 bases and J by 4 bases, 9 bases remained unmatched. The CDR3 DNA reads TGTGCCACCAGTGACCCCTGGGACAGGCGGGCAGATACGCAGTATTTT. Protein product: CATSDPWDRRADTQYF.

This chain uses TRBV28 with TRBJ1-1; 8 bases are shared with TRBD1. V lost 10 bases and J lost 4; bases outside the gene matches: 14. Germline CDR1 and CDR2: MDHEN and SYDVKM. This CDR3 spans 15 amino acids. CDR3 residues: CATRPQGARITEAFF. The CDR3 DNA follows: TGTGCCACCCGACCCCAGGGGGCACGTATCACTGAAGCTTTCTTT.

The V and J genes are TRBV4-3 and TRBJ2-5; 10 nucleotides align to TRBD2. The V gene's germline CDR1 is LGHNA and CDR2 YSLEER. The J segment lost 5 bases and the V segment lost 0 bases, leaving 6 bases of the junction unmatched. The CDR3 is 16 amino acids. In DNA, the CDR3 is TGCGCCAGCAGCCAAGATCGTAGCGGGGGGCGGGAGACCCAGTACTTC. It translates to CASSQDRSGGRETQYF.

The chain joins TRBV16 to TRBJ1-3; TRBD1 is a possible D gene (6 bases). Germline CDR1 reads KGHSY; CDR2 reads FQNENV. The ends were cut back, 0 bases at V and 0 bases at J, with 9 bases in the middle. The CDR3 covers 16 residues. DNA for the CDR3: TGTGCCAGCAGCCAATCCAGGGGCTACTCTGGAAACACCATATATTTT. It translates to CASSQSRGYSGNTIYF.

The J gene is TRBJ1-1, the V gene TRBV5-1, with TRBD1 matching 7 bases. The junction had 11 bases not matched to a gene; V was cut back by 0 bases and J by 6 bases. The CDR3 consists of 16 residues. Germline CDR1 SGHRS, CDR2 YFSETQ. CDR3 residues: CASSLGATGKSAEAFF. DNA for the CDR3: TGCGCCAGCAGCTTGGGGGCGACAGGGAAGTCGGCTGAAGCTTTCTTT.

A single count supports this clone. V is TRBV6-5 and J is TRBJ2-7; D may be TRBD1 (6 bases). This CDR3 is built from 14 residues. Deletions cut 6 bases from V and 3 bases from J, with 15 bases between. Looked up from germline, CDR1 is MNHEY and CDR2 is SVGAGI. DNA of the CDR3: TGTGCCAGCAGAGAGATAGGGGGAAACTACGAGCAGTACTTC. Protein: CASREIGGNYEQYF.

The rearrangement links TRBV19 to TRBJ1-1, with D possibly being TRBD1 (6 bases). Germline CDR1 is LNHDA and CDR2 is SQIVND (reference sequence). The V end lost 7 bases, the J end lost 10 bases, and 25 bases lay between the germline ends. This CDR3 has 15 amino acids. This CDR3 reads CASTPGGDRRSRAFF. The CDR3 DNA is TGTGCCAGTACCCCCGGCGGCGACAGGAGAAGCCGAGCTTTCTTT.

The chain employs TRBV28 and TRBJ1-3, with 9 bases matching TRBD1. Trimming cost V 4 bases and J 2 bases; bases outside gene matches: 12. CDR1 is MDHEN and CDR2 is SYDVKM in the germline V gene. This CDR3 is 18 amino acids long. The CDR3 DNA follows: TGTGCCAGCAGTTCCGGACAGGGGAGTCTCTGGGCTGGAAACACCATATATTTT. Translated, it gives CASSSGQGSLWAGNTIYF.

This clone occurred a few times. The chain carries TRBV4-1 and TRBJ2-7; 7 positions match TRBD1. Germline trimming cut 3 bases from V and 3 bases from J; bases unmatched to any gene: 8. Germline V lookup: CDR1 MGHRA, CDR2 YSYEKL. This CDR3 comprises 15 residues. CDR3 in DNA: TGCGCCAGCAGCCAGGGACAGTTTTCCAACTACGAGCAGTACTTC. It specifies CASSQGQFSNYEQYF.

The chain recombines TRBV18 with TRBJ1-4; 9 positions agree with TRBD1. CDR3 length equals 12 residues. Germline V gene data show CDR1 as KGHSH and CDR2 as LQKENI. V lost 8 bases to trimming and J lost 7 bases; unmatched junction nucleotides: 2. Here the CDR3 reads CASRGQGEKLFF. The CDR3 DNA reads as TGTGCCAGCAGGGGACAGGGTGAAAAACTGTTTTTT.